The clone carrying this T cell receptor beta chain was seen once. This sample is drawn from a study of blood T cell repertoires in COVID-19. Overall study context: Spain, Italy and the United States supplied samples that represented acute and convalescent COVID-19. From T cells, B-cell-depleted T cells, or PBMCs came the material, which was cDNA or gDNA.

Original analysis: Estimates of nucleated cell counts were drawn from the amplification of reference gene primers. Using immunoSEQ multiplex PCR, the repertoire was profiled, and TCRdb retains in-frame clones only, with some absent. V and J calls and clone size are given by that table; D and trimming were obtained from the DNA. This repertoire shows more than 55,000 clones, around 88% found once; its top ten account for over 5%. Sequenced sample: peripheral blood. The TCR sequence derives from a woman in her seventies with acute or convalescent COVID-19.

DNA for the CDR3: TGTGCCACCAGTGATTCGCAGGCAGCCTCCTACAATGAGCAGTTCTTC. Translation: CATSDSQAASYNEQFF. The V and J genes are TRBV24-1 and TRBJ2-1; no clear D. The germline V and J ends were trimmed by 2 bases and 0 bases, with 10 bases remaining between them. CDR3 length equals 16 residues. Germline CDR1 and CDR2: KGHDR and SFDVKD.